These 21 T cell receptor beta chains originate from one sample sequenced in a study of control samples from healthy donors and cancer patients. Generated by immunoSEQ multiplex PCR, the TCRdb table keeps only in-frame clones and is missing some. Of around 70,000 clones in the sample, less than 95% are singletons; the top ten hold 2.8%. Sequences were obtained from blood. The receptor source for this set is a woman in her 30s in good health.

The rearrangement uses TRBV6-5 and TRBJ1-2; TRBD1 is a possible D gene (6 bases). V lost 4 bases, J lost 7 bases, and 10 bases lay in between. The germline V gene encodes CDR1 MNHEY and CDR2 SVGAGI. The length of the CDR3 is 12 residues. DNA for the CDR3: TGTGCCAGCAGTTTCCAGGGGATTGGCTACACCTTC. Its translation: CASSFQGIGYTF.

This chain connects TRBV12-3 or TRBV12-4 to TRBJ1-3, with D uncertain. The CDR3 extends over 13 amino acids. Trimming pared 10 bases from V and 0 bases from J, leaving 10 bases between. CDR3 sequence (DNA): TGTGCCAACGGACGGAACTCTGGAAACACCATATATTTT. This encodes CANGRNSGNTIYF.

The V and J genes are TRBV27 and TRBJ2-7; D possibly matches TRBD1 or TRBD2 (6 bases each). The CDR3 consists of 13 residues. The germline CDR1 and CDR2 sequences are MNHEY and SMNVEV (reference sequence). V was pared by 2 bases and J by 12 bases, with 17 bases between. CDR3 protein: CASSLNSGGLRYV. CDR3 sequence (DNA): TGTGCCAGCAGTTTAAATTCCGGGGGCCTTAGGTACGTC.

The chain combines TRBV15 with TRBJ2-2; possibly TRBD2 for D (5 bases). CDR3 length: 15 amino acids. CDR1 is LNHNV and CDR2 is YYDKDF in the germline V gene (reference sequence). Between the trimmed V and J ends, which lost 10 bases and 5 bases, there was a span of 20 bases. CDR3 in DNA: TGTGCCATCGAGCCGGGGTCCTTAAGGACCGGGGAGCTGTTTTTT. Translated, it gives CAIEPGSLRTGELFF.

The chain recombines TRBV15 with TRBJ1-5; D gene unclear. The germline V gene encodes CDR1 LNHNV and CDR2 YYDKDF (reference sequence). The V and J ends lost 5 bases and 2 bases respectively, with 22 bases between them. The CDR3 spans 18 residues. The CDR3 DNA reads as TGTGCCACCAGCCAACCCCCGGGCGGCTCGGGCGGCAATCAGCCCCAGCATTTT. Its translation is CATSQPPGGSGGNQPQHF. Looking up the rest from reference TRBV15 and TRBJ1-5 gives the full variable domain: DAMVIQNPRYQVTQFGKPVTLSCSQTLNHNVMYWYQQKSSQAPKLLFHYYDKDFNNEADTPDNFQSRRPNTSFCFLDIRSPGLGDTAMYLCATSQPPGGSGGNQPQHFGDGTRLSIL.

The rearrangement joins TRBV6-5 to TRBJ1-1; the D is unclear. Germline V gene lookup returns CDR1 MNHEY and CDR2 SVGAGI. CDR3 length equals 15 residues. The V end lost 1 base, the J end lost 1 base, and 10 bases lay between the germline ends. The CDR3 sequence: CASSYLHTANTEAFF. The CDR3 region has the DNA TGTGCCAGCAGTTACTTACATACAGCGAACACTGAAGCTTTCTTT.

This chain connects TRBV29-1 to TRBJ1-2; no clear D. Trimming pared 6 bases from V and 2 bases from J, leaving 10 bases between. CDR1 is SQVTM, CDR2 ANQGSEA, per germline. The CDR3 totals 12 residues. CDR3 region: CSVLGSNYGYTF. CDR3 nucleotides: TGCAGCGTCCTGGGCTCGAACTATGGCTACACCTTC.

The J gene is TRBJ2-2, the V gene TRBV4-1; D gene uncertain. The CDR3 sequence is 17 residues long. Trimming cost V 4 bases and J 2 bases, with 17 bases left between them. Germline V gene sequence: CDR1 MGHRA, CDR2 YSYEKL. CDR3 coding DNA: TGCGCCAGCAGCCCAAGAAAAGGGCAAGGAAACACCGGGGAGCTGTTTTTT. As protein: CASSPRKGQGNTGELFF.

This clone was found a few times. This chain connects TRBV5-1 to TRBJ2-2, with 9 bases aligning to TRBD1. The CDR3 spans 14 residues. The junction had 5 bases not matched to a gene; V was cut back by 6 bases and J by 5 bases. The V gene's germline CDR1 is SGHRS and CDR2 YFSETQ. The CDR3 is CASTWDRVTGELFF. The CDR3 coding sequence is TGCGCCAGCACTTGGGACAGGGTGACCGGGGAGCTGTTTTTT.

CDR3 sequence (DNA): TGTGCCAGCAGCCCCCATTCCGGGACAGGTTTCTTCTATGGCTACACCTTC. Encoded protein: CASSPHSGTGFFYGYTF. V gene TRBV7-9 combines with J gene TRBJ1-2; 8 nucleotides line up with TRBD1. Looked up from germline, CDR1 is SEHNR and CDR2 is FQNEAQ (reference sequence). This CDR3 region has 17 residues. V dropped 5 bases and J dropped 4; count of bases not matched to a gene: 15.

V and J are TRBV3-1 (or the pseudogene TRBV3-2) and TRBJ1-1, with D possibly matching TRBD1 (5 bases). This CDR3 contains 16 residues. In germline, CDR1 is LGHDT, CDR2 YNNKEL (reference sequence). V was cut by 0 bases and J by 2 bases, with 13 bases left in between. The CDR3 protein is CASSQDRGGVNTEAFF. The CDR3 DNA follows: TGTGCCAGCAGCCAAGATAGGGGCGGAGTAAACACTGAAGCTTTCTTT.

This CDR3 reads CASSQEAWGRQGNTEAFF. CDR3 sequence (DNA): TGCGCCAGCAGCCAAGAAGCGTGGGGCCGACAGGGTAACACTGAAGCTTTCTTT. The chain employs TRBV4-1 and TRBJ1-1; TRBD1 matches 7 bases. The CDR3 runs to 18 residues. Losses at the gene ends were 0 bases for V and 2 bases for J; bases not matched to a gene: 12. Germline V lookup: CDR1 MGHRA, CDR2 YSYEKL.

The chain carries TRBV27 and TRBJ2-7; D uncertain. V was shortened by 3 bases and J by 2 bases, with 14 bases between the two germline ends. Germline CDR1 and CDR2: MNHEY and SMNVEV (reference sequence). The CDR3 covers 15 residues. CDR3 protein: CASSFASMGTYEQYF. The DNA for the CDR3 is TGTGCCAGCAGTTTTGCCTCAATGGGGACCTACGAGCAGTACTTC.

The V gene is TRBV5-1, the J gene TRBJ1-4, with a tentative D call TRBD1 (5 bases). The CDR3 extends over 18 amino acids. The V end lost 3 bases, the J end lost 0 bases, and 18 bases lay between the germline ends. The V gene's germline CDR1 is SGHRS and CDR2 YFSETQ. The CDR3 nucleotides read TGCGCCAGCAGCTGGGCCGGGACTAGTGCACCAACTAATGAAAAACTGTTTTTT. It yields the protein CASSWAGTSAPTNEKLFF.

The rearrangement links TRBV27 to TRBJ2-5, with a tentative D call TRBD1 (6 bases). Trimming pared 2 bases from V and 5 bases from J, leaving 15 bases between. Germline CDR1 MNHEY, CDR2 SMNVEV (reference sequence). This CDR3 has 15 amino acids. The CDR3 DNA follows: TGTGCCAGCAGTTTAGGCCAGGGGCGTTGGGAGACCCAGTACTTC. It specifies CASSLGQGRWETQYF.

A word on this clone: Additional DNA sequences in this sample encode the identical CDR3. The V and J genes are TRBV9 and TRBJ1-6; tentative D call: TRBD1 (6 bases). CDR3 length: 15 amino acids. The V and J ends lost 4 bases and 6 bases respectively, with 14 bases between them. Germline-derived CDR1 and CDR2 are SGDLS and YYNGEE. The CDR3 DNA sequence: TGTGCCAGCAGCTCACAGGGAACGGTTAATTCACCCCTCCACTTT. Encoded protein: CASSSQGTVNSPLHF.

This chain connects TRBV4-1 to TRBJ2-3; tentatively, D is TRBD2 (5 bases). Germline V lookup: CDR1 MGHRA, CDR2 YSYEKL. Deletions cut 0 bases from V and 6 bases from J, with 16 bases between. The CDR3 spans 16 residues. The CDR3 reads CASSQDLTGFGDTQYF. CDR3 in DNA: TGCGCCAGCAGCCAAGATCTTACGGGGTTTGGGGATACGCAGTATTTT.

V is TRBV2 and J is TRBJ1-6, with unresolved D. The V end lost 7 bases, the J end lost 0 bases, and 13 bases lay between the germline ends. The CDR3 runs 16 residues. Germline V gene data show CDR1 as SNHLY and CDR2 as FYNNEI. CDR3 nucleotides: TGTGCCAGCACTCAGGCAAAGGGCTCCTATAATTCACCCCTCCACTTT. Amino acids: CASTQAKGSYNSPLHF.

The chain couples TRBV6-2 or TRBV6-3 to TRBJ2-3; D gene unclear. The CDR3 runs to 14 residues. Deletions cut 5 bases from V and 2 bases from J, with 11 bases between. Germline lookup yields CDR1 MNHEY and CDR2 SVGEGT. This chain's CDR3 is CASSSRRATDTQYF. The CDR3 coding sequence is TGTGCCAGCAGTAGTCGACGGGCCACAGATACGCAGTATTTT.

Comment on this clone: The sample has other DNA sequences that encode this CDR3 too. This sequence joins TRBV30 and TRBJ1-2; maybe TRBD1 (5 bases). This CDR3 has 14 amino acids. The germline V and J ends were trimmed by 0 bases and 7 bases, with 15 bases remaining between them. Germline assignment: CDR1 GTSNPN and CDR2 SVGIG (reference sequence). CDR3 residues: CAWSVEGRGGGYTF. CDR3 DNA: TGTGCCTGGAGTGTAGAGGGTCGGGGCGGTGGCTACACCTTC. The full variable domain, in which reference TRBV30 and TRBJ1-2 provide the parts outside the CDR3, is SQTIHQWPATLVQPVGSPLSLECTVEGTSNPNLYWYRQAAGRGLQLLFYSVGIGQISSEVPQNLSASRPQDRQFILSSKKLLLSDSGFYLCAWSVEGRGGGYTFGSGTRLTVV.

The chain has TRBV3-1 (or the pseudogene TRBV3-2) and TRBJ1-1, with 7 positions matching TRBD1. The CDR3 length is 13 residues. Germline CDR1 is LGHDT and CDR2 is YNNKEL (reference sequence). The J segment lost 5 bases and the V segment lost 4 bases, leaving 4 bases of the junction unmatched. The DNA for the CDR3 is TGTGCCAGCAGCCTACGACAGGGAACTGAAGCTTTCTTT. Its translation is CASSLRQGTEAFF.